Listed below are T cell receptor beta chains from one sample, sequenced in a study of T cells in Graves' hyperthyroidism and ophthalmopathy. TCRdb fed the multiplex PCR reads into MiXCR, producing one record per CDR3 protein. The table has about 420,000 distinct CDR3 sequences, roughly 13% seen once. The sequencing sample was made of blood. These receptors all come from a woman between 18 and 29 years old with Graves' hyperthyroidism. The CDR3 runs from the conserved cysteine through the conserved F or W. A D gene is named only where the DNA matches it firmly. Some rows mark clone size as missing; the rest say once, few, many or name a class of expanded clone.

TRBD1 | NA | TRBJ2-1 | TRBV19 | TGTGCCAGCGGCACAGGGGGCGTCTACAATGAGCAGTTCTTC | CASGTGGVYNEQFF
TRBD2 | NA | TRBJ2-1 | TRBV11-3 | TGTGCCAGCAGCCCCTTTTCGGGGGAGGGATCCTACAATGAGCAGTTCTTC | CASSPFSGEGSYNEQFF
NA | few | TRBJ1-1 | TRBV11-1 | TGTGCCAGCAGCCCGGGGGACCGAGGGACTGAAGCTTTCTTT | CASSPGDRGTEAFF
TRBD1 | many | TRBJ2-3 | TRBV7-2 | TGTGCCAGCAGCTCCCACCGGGACAGGGGAGGGAGCAGCACAGATACGCAGTATTTT | CASSSHRDRGGSSTDTQYF
TRBD2 | many | TRBJ2-1 | TRBV20-1 | TGCAGTGGAACGAAGGGGACTAGCGGGAGGGGGGGCTACAATGAGCAGTTCTTC | CSGTKGTSGRGGYNEQFF
TRBD2 | many | TRBJ2-2 | TRBV11-3 | TGTGCCAGCAGCGGACTAGCCTCCGGGGAGCTGTTTTTT | CASSGLASGELFF
NA | few | TRBJ1-6 | TRBV3-1 | TGTGCCAGCAGCCACCTTTCCCCGCCCCTCCACTTT | CASSHLSPPLHF
NA | many | TRBJ2-1 | TRBV20-1 | TGCAGTGCAGTCGCTCTTGGGGGCGCGGGTTTTAATGAGCAGTTCTTC | CSAVALGGAGFNEQFF
NA | few | TRBJ1-1 | TRBV27 | TGTGCCAGCAGTTTTCTGGAATCTTTACGGAACACTGAAGCTTTCTTT | CASSFLESLRNTEAFF
TRBD2 | many | TRBJ2-7 | TRBV28 | TGTGCCGGCCCTTGGGGGGGTGTAGGCTACGAGCAGTACTTC | CAGPWGGVGYEQYF
TRBD2 | NA | TRBJ2-1 | TRBV20-1 | TGCAGTGCTAGACCCACTAGCGGGAGGTACAATGAGCAGTTCTTC | CSARPTSGRYNEQFF
TRBD1 | many | TRBJ2-5 | TRBV30 | TGTGCCTGGAGTGTGGGACAGGGCGGCGAGACCCAGTACTTC | CAWSVGQGGETQYF
NA | many | TRBJ1-2 | TRBV6-1 | TGTGCCAGCAGTCCCACTCAATCCGGGGGCTACACCTTC | CASSPTQSGGYTF
NA | few | TRBJ1-4 | TRBV30 | TGTGCCTGGAGTATCGACCGGGGAAAACTGTTTTTT | CAWSIDRGKLFF
TRBD1 | many | TRBJ1-1 | TRBV6-2/TRBV6-3 | TGTGCCAGCAGTTACTCGAACAGGGGGCAGAACACTGAAGCTTTCTTT | CASSYSNRGQNTEAFF
NA | many | TRBJ2-7 | TRBV3-1 | TGTGCCAGCAGCCAACGCAGGGGTGGCGAGCAGTACTTC | CASSQRRGGEQYF
TRBD1 | NA | TRBJ2-2 | TRBV5-6 | TGTGCCAGCAGCTTGACAGGACAGGAGAACACCGGGGAGCTGTTTTTT | CASSLTGQENTGELFF
TRBD2 | many | TRBJ2-3 | TRBV28 | TGTGCCAGCACACTAGCGGGAGCGTTGGATACGCAGTATTTT | CASTLAGALDTQYF
TRBD1 | NA | TRBJ1-2 | TRBV12-3/TRBV12-4 | TGTGCCAGCAGTTTAGCGGGGACAGGGCGGGGGGGCTACACCTTC | CASSLAGTGRGGYTF
NA | NA | TRBJ1-3 | TRBV24-1 | TGTGCCACCAGTCAGGCTTCTGGAAACACCATATATTTT | CATSQASGNTIYF
NA | few | TRBJ1-5 | TRBV7-9 | TGTGCCAGCAGCTTAGGCGGGAGAAACACGCAGCATTTT | CASSLGGRNTQHF